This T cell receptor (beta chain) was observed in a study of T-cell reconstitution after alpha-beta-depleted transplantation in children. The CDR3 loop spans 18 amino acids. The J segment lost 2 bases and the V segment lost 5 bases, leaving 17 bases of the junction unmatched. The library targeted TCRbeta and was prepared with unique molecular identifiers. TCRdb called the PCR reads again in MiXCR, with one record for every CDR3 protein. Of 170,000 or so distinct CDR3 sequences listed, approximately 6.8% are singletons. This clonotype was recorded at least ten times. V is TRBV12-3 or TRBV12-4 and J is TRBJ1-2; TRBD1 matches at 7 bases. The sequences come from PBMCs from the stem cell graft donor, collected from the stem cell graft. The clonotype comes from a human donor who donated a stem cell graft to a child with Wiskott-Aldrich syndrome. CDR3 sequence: CASSAHLGQPETNYGYTF. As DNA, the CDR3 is TGTGCCAGCAGTGCCCACCTGGGACAGCCAGAAACCAACTATGGCTACACCTTC.